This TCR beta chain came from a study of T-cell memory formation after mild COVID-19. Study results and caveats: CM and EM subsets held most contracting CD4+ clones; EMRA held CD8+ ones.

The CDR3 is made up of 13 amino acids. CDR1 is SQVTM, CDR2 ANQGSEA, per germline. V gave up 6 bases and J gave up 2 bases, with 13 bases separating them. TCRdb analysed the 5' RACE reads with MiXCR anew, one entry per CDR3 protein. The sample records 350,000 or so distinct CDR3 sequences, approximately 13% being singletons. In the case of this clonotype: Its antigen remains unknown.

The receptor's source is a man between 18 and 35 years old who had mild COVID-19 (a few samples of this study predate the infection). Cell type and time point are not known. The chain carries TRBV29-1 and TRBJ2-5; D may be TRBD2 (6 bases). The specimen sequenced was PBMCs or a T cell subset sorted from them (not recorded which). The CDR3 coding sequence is TGCAGCGTCTACTTTCGGGGGCAAGAGACCCAGTACTTC. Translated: CSVYFRGQETQYF.